Considering frequency, the clone carrying this T cell receptor (beta chain) is large (0.1 to 1%). This sample is part of a study of T cell clusters in autoimmune cytopenias. Germline V gene data show CDR1 as MNHEY and CDR2 as SVGAGI. CDR3 size: 13 residues. TRB rearrangements were amplified by touch-down multiplex PCR with mixed TRB-A/B primers. Following a re-call of the multiplex PCR reads, TCRdb has one entry per CDR3 protein and lacks DNA. The sample spans approximately 3,000 distinct CDR3 sequences; the ten largest clones claim about 7%. TRB amplification used approximately 250 ng of peripheral blood genomic DNA. Another study also made use of these data, one on T cell repertoires in aging, cancer and after chemotherapy.

This sequence joins TRBV6-5 and TRBJ2-2. The sequenced sample was peripheral blood. This clonotype originated in a human donor in good health. CDR3 region: CASSSVGTGELFF.